This TCR beta chain derives from a study of cytomegalovirus exposure and HLA in healthy donors (dated 2017 in TCRdb). With regard to the full study: An earlier analysis of some 620 of the donors reported 276 Gb of sequence data and 95 million to 120 million unique TCR beta sequences obtained from about 170 million T cells. An early release covering over 500 HLA-typed donors comprised about 320 gigabases of sequencing data and tens of millions of unique TCR sequences. Of the roughly 430 genotyped donors, roughly 85% fell in the genetic ancestry cluster associated with self-reported Caucasian donors. The study aimed to test whether cataloging public T cell receptors could reveal signatures of past pathogen exposure. The study profiled the T cell repertoires of hundreds of subjects by immunosequencing and related them to cytomegalovirus serostatus. Along with the approximately 620-subject first cohort, a separate validation cohort of about 110 different subjects was used. To predict cytomegalovirus infection status, the study combined high-throughput TCR immunosequencing, statistical association of individual TCRs with disease status, and machine learning. A later analysis re-examined previously published TCR beta repertoires from more than 600 donors and added high-resolution HLA genotyping to investigate patterns of TCR occurrence. In the later analysis, no new phenotypic data were used to find candidate immune exposures; instead, reliance was placed on TCR beta sequences and their occurrence across donors. In an earlier analysis of 587 of the donors, high-throughput TCR beta sequencing was used to judge whether each TCR beta V gene segment behaved as functional or pseudogenic. Alongside the repertoire data, information on donor age, sex, ethnicity and CMV serostatus was compiled. In a later genetic analysis, genome-wide SNP genotypes for about 55% of the 666 donors were used, and that subset was treated as a discovery cohort. Every discovery cohort repertoire had been produced on one sequencing platform. HLA typing covered class I and class II loci at four-digit resolution. Typing coverage differed by locus: A, B, C, DRB1 and DQB1 were typed in about 620-640 donors, DQA1 in approximately 520, DPA1 in around 610, and DPB1 in around 490. Four or five DR-DQ haplotypes were treated as single units for association and clustering because of strong linkage in the cohort. Across around 400 genotyped donors of the cohort, an average of roughly 250,000 unique TCR beta nucleotide sequences per donor were sequenced, and approximately 19% of those sequences were non-productive.

The paper's findings and limits, for the study overall: Cytomegalovirus status was reported to be diagnosed by the classifier with high specificity and sensitivity in both the original and validation cohorts. Roughly uniform sequencing depth across donors was assumed in presence/absence analyses, although this assumption may not hold. Because counts were too low, seventeen rarely observed V segments, including chromosome 9 orphons, were excluded from the earlier analysis of about 500 of the donors. When HLA alleles, especially DR and DQ, strongly co-occurred, attributing TCR associations to individual alleles was difficult. In a later analysis, HLA-associated TCR beta chains were found to be more clonally expanded and to have lower generation probabilities than equally common non-associated chains. According to a later analysis, most CMV-associated TCR beta chains appeared to be HLA-restricted, and the HLA associations seemed to be driven largely by CMV exposure. A later analysis associated about 17,000 TCR beta sequences with specific HLA alleles at a false discovery rate of 0.05. Only TCR beta chains were sequenced in this cohort, and the absence of alpha or paired-chain data limited detectable features. In a later genetic analysis, a missense DCLRE1C variant was associated with V-gene and J-gene trimming of TCR beta chains, and the association was replicated in an independent cohort. Three of the identified cytomegalovirus-associated TCR beta chains were confirmed in vitro to be specific for cytomegalovirus antigens. Because the 87-base-pair reads could not distinguish some IMGT-functional V segments, including TRBV6-2 and TRBV6-3, those segments were excluded. A later analysis found that TCR association rates varied across HLA loci, with DRB1 alleles showing the most associated TCRs and HLA-C alleles the fewest. Several of the top co-occurrence clusters appeared to be linked to parvovirus B19, influenza, CMV and Epstein-Barr virus, according to a later analysis. The only immune exposure information available for the cohort was CMV serostatus. It was suggested by the authors that the approach could potentially be generalized to other disease states and immunological phenotypes. A cluster of highly shared sequence variants was judged likely to be a technical artifact of the sequencing pipeline. A further reported finding was that TCR beta sequences accurately predicted the HLA-A and HLA-B alleles for most subjects in the first cohort. Broadly in line with IMGT annotations, most TCR beta V segments showed up in productive rearrangements about 90% or about 30% of the time in an earlier analysis of around 550 of the donors. Most TCR sequences were observed very rarely across donors, whereas some public TCRs were present in many individuals. Because HLA typing was unavailable for some donors at each locus, only the typed subset was used in association tests. Correlated functional status among segregating V segments might reflect linkage disequilibrium, but an unknown experimental factor could not be ruled out. Compared with the roughly 700-donor mean, donors in an Asian-associated ancestry cluster had fewer N-insertions in productive TCRs, according to a later genetic analysis. The study gave a list of some 150 TCR beta chains associated with cytomegalovirus.

As regards this clone: The specificity of this receptor is unknown. The sample holds no much larger clone one base away, and base qualities are not on file.

The CDR3 contains 11 residues, cysteine and phenylalanine counted. CDR3 DNA is the only sequence kept; it has 33 bases, read in frame from the first base. CDR1 and CDR2 are drawn from the germline V gene: SQVTM, ANQGSEA. V lost 7 bases and J lost 3 bases; the stretch between them is 10 bases long. Libraries were built with the immunoSEQ multiplex PCR assay. For the multiplex PCR, a mixture combining 60 forward primers for TCR Vbeta segments and 13 reverse primers for TCR Jbeta segments was used. Amplification of the CDR3 region of rearranged TCR beta genes was performed with a multiplex PCR assay on genomic DNA. The Illumina HiSeq System was used to sequence the amplified TCR beta libraries as 87-base-pair reads. The authors processed their data as follows. A later analysis tallied 80 million to 95 million unique TCR beta chains across the 550 to 850 repertoires, and approximately 11 million of those chains were shared by two or more donors. Raw reads were error-corrected and collapsed into unique sequences by a nearest-neighbor algorithm in which closely related sequences were merged to remove PCR and sequencing errors. CDR3 sequences were aligned to IMGT reference sequences to assign V, D and J gene segments. For a sequence to be retained, at least a six-nucleotide match to both a V gene segment and a J gene segment was required. A rearrangement was called productive if the CDR3 had no stop codons and remained in frame with V and J, and every other rearrangement was called non-productive. CDR3 was defined by IMGT convention, running from the second conserved V-encoded cysteine to the conserved J-encoded phenylalanine. In an earlier analysis of around 640 of the donors, sequences lacking an unambiguous match to a single V gene segment were excluded. In an earlier analysis of several hundred of the donors, V segments were called functional above 56.7% productive rearrangements and were called segregating when the between-donor standard deviation exceeded 5%. A statistical classification framework was developed to diagnose cytomegalovirus status using the catalog of TCR beta chain sequences. In a later analysis, V and J genes were assigned by comparing TCR nucleotide sequences against IMGT/GENE-DB human TR gene sequences. The TCRdist pipeline was used in a later analysis to assign CDR3 sequences and most-parsimonious VDJ recombination scenarios. In a later analysis, each TCR beta chain was defined by its CDR3 amino acid sequence together with its V-gene family, and reads without a unique V-gene family were excluded. To address suspected cross-contamination and a sequencing artifact, a later analysis removed 450 to 700 highly shared, low-generation-probability nucleotide sequences. For each public chain, a later analysis derived a clonal expansion index from normalized ranks of inferred template counts within each repertoire. A later analysis computed generation probabilities with a VDJ recombination model fitted to out-of-frame rearrangements, and checked the results against IGoR. A later analysis scored TCR-TCR, TCR-HLA and TCR-CMV co-occurrence with hypergeometric tests, applying a repertoire-size bias correction to TCR pairs. In a later analysis, false discovery rates were estimated by permuting HLA or CMV assignments 20 times. A later analysis grouped co-occurring TCRs with DBSCAN, adding TCRdist sequence similarity when clustering within HLA-allele-positive subsets. For co-occurrence clustering, repertoires with fewer than 30,000 or more than 120,000 public chains were excluded, along with roughly five repertoires with anomalous nucleotide sharing. Sourced from immuneACCESS, this table was stored by TCRdb with only in-frame sequences that have V and J called. A share of the clones is absent; for the studies checked, an unresolved V gene accounts for under half, and the remainder has no known explanation. V and J calls and clone size follow that table, whereas D and trimming were derived from the DNA. This sample has about 140,000 clones in its table, and about 75% of those were observed once. 3% to 3.5% of the sample lies in the top ten.

In total, approximately 610 healthy bone marrow donors made up the cohort. All cohort members were sampled while nominally healthy, although unrecorded immune exposures were likely present. The donor was CMV seronegative and was included in the group of 352 seronegative cohort members. Every donor gave a peripheral blood sample, and the peripheral blood mononuclear cells from that sample were used for TCR beta sequencing. The Qiagen DNeasy Blood Extraction Kit was used to extract genomic DNA from the blood cell samples. The rearranged segments are TRBV29-1 and TRBJ2-7; TRBD2 is possibly the D segment (6 matching bases). Sequencing was done on a sample of PBMCs. The TCR originated in a middle-aged man in good health and CMV-seronegative. At the DNA level, the sequence is TGCAGCGGTACGACTAGCTACGAGCAGTACTTC. Translated, it reads CSGTTSYEQYF.